A selection of T cell receptor beta chains follows, all from one sample in a study of T cells in Graves' hyperthyroidism and ophthalmopathy. TCRdb reanalysed the multiplex PCR reads using MiXCR and keeps one entry per CDR3 protein. Altogether around 690,000 distinct CDR3 sequences are present, less than 25% being singletons, with the ten largest covering under 35%. The sequencing input was blood. These receptors were collected from a man under 40 with Graves' ophthalmopathy. Both conserved end residues are part of each CDR3. Each record gives: clone size, D gene, J gene, V gene, CDR3 protein, CDR3 DNA. D genes are given only for firm matches. Only some rows state a clone size, as once, few, many or a class for expanded clones.

- - TRBJ2-7 TRBV29-1 CSVLDGGGTSHEQYF TGCAGCGTTCTCGACGGAGGGGGAACAAGTCACGAGCAGTACTTC
- TRBD2 TRBJ2-1 TRBV6-1 CASSEFSGGYNEQFF TGTGCCAGCAGTGAGTTCAGCGGGGGTTACAATGAGCAGTTCTTC
many - TRBJ2-7 TRBV3-1 CASSQGDGSYEQYF TGTGCCAGCAGCCAAGGGGACGGCTCCTACGAGCAGTACTTC
many - TRBJ2-1 TRBV7-9 CASSGPAVYNEQFF TGTGCCAGCAGCGGTCCCGCGGTGTACAATGAGCAGTTCTTC
few - TRBJ2-3 TRBV10-3 CASQQRGTDTQYF TGTGCCAGCCAGCAACGGGGCACAGATACGCAGTATTTT
many - TRBJ2-7 TRBV7-9 CASSLLPGEGVGYEQYF TGTGCCAGCAGCCTATTACCAGGGGAGGGAGTCGGCTACGAGCAGTACTTC
- TRBD1 TRBJ1-4 TRBV12-5 CASGLDDRDRVVPNEKLFF TGTGCTAGTGGTTTGGACGACCGGGACAGGGTTGTACCTAATGAAAAACTGTTTTTT
- - TRBJ1-2 TRBV20-1 CSARDSGDYGYTF TGCAGTGCTAGAGATTCAGGGGACTATGGCTACACCTTC
many TRBD2 TRBJ2-7 TRBV28 CASSSVGLAGNYEQYF TGTGCCAGCAGTTCTGTCGGACTAGCGGGGAACTACGAGCAGTACTTC
many TRBD2 TRBJ2-5 TRBV7-2 CASGGTSGREETQYF TGTGCCAGCGGGGGGACTAGCGGGAGAGAAGAGACCCAGTACTTC
many TRBD1 TRBJ2-7 TRBV28 CASRTGPNEQYF TGTGCCAGCAGGACAGGGCCTAACGAGCAGTACTTC
- - TRBJ2-5 TRBV3-1 CASSQYLLTGLQETQYF TGTGCCAGCAGCCAATACCTGTTGACAGGCCTCCAAGAGACCCAGTACTTC
- TRBD2 TRBJ2-7 TRBV5-1 CASSLSQREGGSYEQYF TGCGCCAGCAGCTTGTCGCAGCGGGAGGGCGGCTCCTACGAGCAGTACTTC
few TRBD1 TRBJ1-2 TRBV7-9 CASSSGGFINYGYTF TGTGCCAGCAGCTCAGGGGGCTTTATCAACTATGGCTACACCTTC
many TRBD2 TRBJ2-7 TRBV2 CASRPSGSYEQYF TGTGCCAGCAGGCCTAGCGGATCCTACGAGCAGTACTTC
- TRBD1 TRBJ2-3 TRBV11-2 CASSLPGQGANTQYF TGTGCCAGCAGCTTGCCGGGACAGGGGGCAAATACGCAGTATTTT
few - TRBJ2-7 TRBV6-5 CASSYSASSSYEQYF TGTGCCAGCAGTTACTCGGCGTCCAGCTCCTACGAGCAGTACTTC
- - TRBJ2-1 TRBV6-2/TRBV6-3 CASSYDQGEQFF TGTGCCAGCAGTTACGATCAGGGTGAGCAGTTCTTC
few TRBD1 TRBJ2-7 TRBV6-4 CASSEWTGSSVYEQYF TGTGCCAGCAGTGAATGGACAGGTTCGTCAGTATACGAGCAGTACTTC
- - TRBJ2-7 TRBV4-1 CASSQDSVPGSYEQYF TGCGCCAGCAGCCAAGATTCGGTCCCGGGGTCCTACGAGCAGTACTTC
few TRBD2 TRBJ2-1 TRBV27 CASSLTGLAGEQFF TGTGCCAGCAGTTTAACAGGACTAGCCGGTGAGCAGTTCTTC
- - TRBJ2-1 TRBV19 CASSIGPRSYNEQFF TGTGCCAGTAGTATTGGCCCCAGATCCTACAATGAGCAGTTCTTC
few TRBD1 TRBJ1-4 TRBV28 CASSRRDRAEKLFF TGTGCCAGCAGTCGGCGGGACAGGGCGGAAAAACTGTTTTTT
- - TRBJ2-1 TRBV30 CAWSVLGLNEQFF TGTGCCTGGAGTGTCCTAGGACTTAATGAGCAGTTCTTC
- - TRBJ1-1 TRBV27 CASSSAGGNTEAFF TGTGCCAGCAGTTCGGCGGGAGGAAACACTGAAGCTTTCTTT
many - TRBJ2-5 TRBV18 CASSPYQETQYF TGTGCCAGCTCACCTTACCAAGAGACCCAGTACTTC
few TRBD2 TRBJ2-1 TRBV4-3 CASSQDRAAGVYYEQFF TGCGCCAGCAGCCAAGATCGGGCAGCGGGAGTCTATTATGAGCAGTTCTTC
many - TRBJ2-7 TRBV28 CASRQGTRREGRVYEQYF TGTGCCAGTAGACAAGGAACAAGGAGAGAGGGGCGAGTCTACGAGCAGTACTTC
many - TRBJ1-1 TRBV13 CASSPPGSTEAFF TGTGCCAGCAGCCCCCCGGGATCCACTGAAGCTTTCTTT